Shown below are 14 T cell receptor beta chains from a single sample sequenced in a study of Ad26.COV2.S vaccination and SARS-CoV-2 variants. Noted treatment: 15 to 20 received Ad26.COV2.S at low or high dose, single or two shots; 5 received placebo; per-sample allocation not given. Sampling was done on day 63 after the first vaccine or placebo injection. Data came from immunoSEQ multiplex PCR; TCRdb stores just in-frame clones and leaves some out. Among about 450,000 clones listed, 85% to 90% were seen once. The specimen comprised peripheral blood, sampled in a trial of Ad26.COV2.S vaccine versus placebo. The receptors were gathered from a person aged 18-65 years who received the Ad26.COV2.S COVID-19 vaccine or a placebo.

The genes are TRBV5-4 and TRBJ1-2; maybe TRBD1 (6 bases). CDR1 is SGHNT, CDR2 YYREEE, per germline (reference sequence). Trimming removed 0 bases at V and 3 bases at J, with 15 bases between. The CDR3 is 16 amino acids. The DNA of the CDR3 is TGTGCCAGCAGCTTGGCCGCAGGGGCCAACGACTATGGCTACACCTTC. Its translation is CASSLAAGANDYGYTF.

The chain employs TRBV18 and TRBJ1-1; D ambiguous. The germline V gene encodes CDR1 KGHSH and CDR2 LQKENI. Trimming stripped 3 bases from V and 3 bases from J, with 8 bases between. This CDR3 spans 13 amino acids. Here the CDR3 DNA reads TGTGCCAGCTCACCCCGGGGTTACACTGAAGCTTTCTTT. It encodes CASSPRGYTEAFF.

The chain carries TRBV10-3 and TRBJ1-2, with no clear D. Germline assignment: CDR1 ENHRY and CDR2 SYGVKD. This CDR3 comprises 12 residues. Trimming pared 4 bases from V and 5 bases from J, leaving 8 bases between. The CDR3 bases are TGTGCCATCAGTGCCGGGGAGTATGGCTACACCTTC. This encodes CAISAGEYGYTF.

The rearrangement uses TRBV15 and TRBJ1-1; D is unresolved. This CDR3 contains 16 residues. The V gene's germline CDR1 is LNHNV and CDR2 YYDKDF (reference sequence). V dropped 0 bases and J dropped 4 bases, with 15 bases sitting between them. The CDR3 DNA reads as TGTGCCACCAGCAGAGATGTGTTGGAAGGTTTCACTGAAGCTTTCTTT. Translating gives CATSRDVLEGFTEAFF.

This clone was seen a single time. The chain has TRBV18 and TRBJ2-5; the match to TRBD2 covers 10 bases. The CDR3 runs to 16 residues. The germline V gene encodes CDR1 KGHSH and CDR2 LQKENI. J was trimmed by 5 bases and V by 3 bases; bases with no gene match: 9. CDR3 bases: TGTGCCAGCTCACCTCCCGGACTAGCGGTCGTGGAGACCCAGTACTTC. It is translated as CASSPPGLAVVETQYF.

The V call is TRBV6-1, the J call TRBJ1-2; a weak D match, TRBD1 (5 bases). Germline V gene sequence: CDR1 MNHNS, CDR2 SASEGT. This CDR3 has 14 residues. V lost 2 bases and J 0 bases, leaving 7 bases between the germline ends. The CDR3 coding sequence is TGTGCCAGCAGTGAAATGACAGCTAACTATGGCTACACCTTC. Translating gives CASSEMTANYGYTF.

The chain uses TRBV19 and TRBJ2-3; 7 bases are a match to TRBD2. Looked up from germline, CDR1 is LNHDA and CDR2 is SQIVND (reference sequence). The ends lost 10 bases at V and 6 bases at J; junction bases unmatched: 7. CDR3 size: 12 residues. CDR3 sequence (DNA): TGTGCCACGGGGGGAGTTCGCGATACGCAGTATTTT. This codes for CATGGVRDTQYF.

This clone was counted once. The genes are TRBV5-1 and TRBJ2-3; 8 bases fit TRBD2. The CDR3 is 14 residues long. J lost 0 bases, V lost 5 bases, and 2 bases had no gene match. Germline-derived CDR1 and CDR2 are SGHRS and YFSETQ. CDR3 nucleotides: TGCGCCAGCAGACTAGCGGATAGCACAGATACGCAGTATTTT. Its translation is CASRLADSTDTQYF.

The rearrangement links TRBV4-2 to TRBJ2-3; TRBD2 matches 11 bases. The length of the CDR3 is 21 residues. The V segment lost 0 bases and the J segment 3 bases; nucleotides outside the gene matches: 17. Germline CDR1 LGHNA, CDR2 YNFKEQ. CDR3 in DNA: TGTGCCAGCAGCCAAGATAGGTTAGGACTAGCGGGCCCAGAGGGGACAGATACGCAGTATTTT. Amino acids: CASSQDRLGLAGPEGTDTQYF.

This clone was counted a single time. CDR3 residues: CASSAGALANQPQHF. The CDR3 DNA is TGTGCCAGCAGTGCCGGGGCCCTCGCCAATCAGCCCCAGCATTTT. This chain connects TRBV7-2 to TRBJ1-5, with a tentative D call TRBD1 (5 bases). V shed 6 bases and J shed 3 bases, with 15 bases lying between them. This CDR3 has 15 amino acids. In germline, CDR1 is SGHTA, CDR2 FQGNSA.

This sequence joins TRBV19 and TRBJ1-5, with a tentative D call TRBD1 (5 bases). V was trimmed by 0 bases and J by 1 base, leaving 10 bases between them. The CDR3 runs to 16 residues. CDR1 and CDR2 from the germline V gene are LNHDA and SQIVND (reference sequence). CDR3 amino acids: CASSIEKGLSNQPQHF. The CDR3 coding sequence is TGTGCCAGTAGTATAGAGAAGGGGTTAAGCAATCAGCCCCAGCATTTT.

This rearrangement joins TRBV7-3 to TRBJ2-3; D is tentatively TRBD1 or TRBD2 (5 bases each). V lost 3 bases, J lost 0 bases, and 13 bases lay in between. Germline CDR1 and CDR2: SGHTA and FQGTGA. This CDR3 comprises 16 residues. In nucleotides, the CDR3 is TGTGCCAGCAGCTTGGGACGGCTTACTAGCACAGATACGCAGTATTTT. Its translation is CASSLGRLTSTDTQYF.

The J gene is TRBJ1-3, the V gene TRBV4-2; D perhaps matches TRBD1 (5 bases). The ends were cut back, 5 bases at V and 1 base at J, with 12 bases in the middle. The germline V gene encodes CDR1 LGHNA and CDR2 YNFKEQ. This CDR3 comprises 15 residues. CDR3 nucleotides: TGTGCCAGCAGCTGGGGGGGAGTATCTGGAAACACCATATATTTT. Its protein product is CASSWGGVSGNTIYF.

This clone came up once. The CDR3 bases are TGTGCCAGCAGCCCTCAGAGCGGGAGGTTTGATGAGCAGTTCTTC. Translated, it gives CASSPQSGRFDEQFF. This rearrangement joins TRBV7-3 to TRBJ2-1; 9 bases line up with TRBD2. V was clipped by 5 bases and J by 8 bases; unmatched bases: 10. This CDR3 has 15 amino acids. Germline V gene data show CDR1 as SGHTA and CDR2 as FQGTGA.